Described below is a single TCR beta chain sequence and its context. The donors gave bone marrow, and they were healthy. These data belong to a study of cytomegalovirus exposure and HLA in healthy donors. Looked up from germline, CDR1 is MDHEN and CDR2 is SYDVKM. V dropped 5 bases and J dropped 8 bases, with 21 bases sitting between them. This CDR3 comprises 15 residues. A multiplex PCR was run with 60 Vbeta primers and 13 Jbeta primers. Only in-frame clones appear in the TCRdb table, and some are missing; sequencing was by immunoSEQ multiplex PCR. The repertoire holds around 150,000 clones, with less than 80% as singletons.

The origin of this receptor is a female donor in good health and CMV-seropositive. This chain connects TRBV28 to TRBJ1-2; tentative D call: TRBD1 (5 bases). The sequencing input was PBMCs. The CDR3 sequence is CASSPAAGGEGGYTF. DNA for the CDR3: TGTGCCAGCAGTCCAGCAGCCGGGGGGGAGGGGGGCTACACCTTC.